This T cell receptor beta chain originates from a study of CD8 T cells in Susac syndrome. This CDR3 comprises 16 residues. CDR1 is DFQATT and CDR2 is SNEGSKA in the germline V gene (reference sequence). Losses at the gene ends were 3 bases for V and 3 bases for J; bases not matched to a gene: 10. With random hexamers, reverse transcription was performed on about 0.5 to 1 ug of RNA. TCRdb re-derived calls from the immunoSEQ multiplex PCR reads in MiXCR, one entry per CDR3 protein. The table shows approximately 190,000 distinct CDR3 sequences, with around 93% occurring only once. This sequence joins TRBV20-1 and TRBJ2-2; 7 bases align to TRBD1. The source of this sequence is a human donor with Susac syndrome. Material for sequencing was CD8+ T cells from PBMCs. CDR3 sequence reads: CSASAQGLSDTGELFF. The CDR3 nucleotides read TGCAGTGCTAGCGCACAGGGGTTATCGGACACCGGGGAGCTGTTTTTT.